The 30 T cell receptor beta chains listed next were all sequenced from one sample in a study of human T cells and chemical hapten exposure. This sample's time point: pre-sensitization, week 0. This sample's treatment: therapeutic diphenylcyclopropenone sensitization with weekly scalp DPC. From the RACE reads, TCRdb called clonotypes with MiXCR, one entry per CDR3 protein. The table lists some 200,000 distinct CDR3 sequences, 30% of them singletons, with 2.9% in the top ten. The source was whole blood, collected in connection with sensitization to the hapten diphenylcyclopropenone (DPC). The source of these receptors is a woman aged 25-40 years with alopecia areata. Some clones in this sample may be carry-over from other donors' samples.

In this sample, this clonotype turned up a few times. Mismatch with germline at one junction end may stem from a read error. The CDR3 DNA sequence: TGTGCCAGCAGTTTACGGCTAGCGGGGAAACTTTTC. As protein: CASSLRLAGKLF. The gene calls are TRBV28 and TRBJ2-7; 9 bases align to TRBD2. Germline V gives CDR1 MDHEN, CDR2 SYDVKM. The CDR3 runs to 12 residues.

The chain recombines TRBV2 with TRBJ1-1, with no clear D. Trimming left V 7 bases short and J 1 base short, with 4 bases between. Germline CDR1 reads SNHLY; CDR2 reads FYNNEI. The CDR3 runs to 11 residues. CDR3 loop: CASNGNTEAFF. CDR3 DNA sequence: TGTGCCAGCAATGGGAACACTGAAGCTTTCTTT.

This clonotype has only a few counts. The chain uses TRBV28 and TRBJ2-7, with D tentatively TRBD1 (6 bases). V was shortened by 8 bases and J by 2 bases, with 19 bases between the two germline ends. Germline CDR1 MDHEN, CDR2 SYDVKM. CDR3 size: 15 residues. This CDR3 reads CASHHQTGNPYEQYF. The CDR3 coding sequence is TGTGCCAGCCACCACCAAACAGGGAACCCCTACGAGCAGTACTTC.

For the CDR3, the DNA is TGCGCCAGCAGCCAAGATTGGTTTACTGGGCTAGCGGGAGTGAATGAGCAGTTCTTC. Translating it yields CASSQDWFTGLAGVNEQFF. The chain is built from TRBV4-1 and TRBJ2-1; 10 bases match TRBD2. Trimming took 0 bases from V and 7 from J; bases not matched to a gene: 15. The CDR3 extends over 19 amino acids. CDR1 and CDR2 from the germline V gene are MGHRA and YSYEKL.

This clonotype has just a few counts. The V and J genes are TRBV5-1 and TRBJ1-1; 11 bases fit TRBD1. CDR3 length: 16 residues. Germline V gene sequence: CDR1 SGHRS, CDR2 YFSETQ. The V and J ends lost 4 bases and 1 base, in that order; junction bases with no gene match: 6. The CDR3 region has the DNA TGCGCCAGCAGCCCCTCGGACAGGGGGCCGAACACTGAAGCTTTCTTT. Translating gives CASSPSDRGPNTEAFF.

This clonotype was counted only a few times. The chain recombines TRBV28 with TRBJ2-7; 7 bases agree with TRBD2. The CDR3 loop spans 15 amino acids. Trimming cost V 3 bases and J 3 bases; bases outside gene matches: 8. Germline CDR1 MDHEN, CDR2 SYDVKM. DNA for the CDR3: TGTGCCAGCAGTTTTGGCGGGAGCCATCTCTACGAGCAGTACTTC. It is translated as CASSFGGSHLYEQYF.

This clonotype was found a few times. The CDR3 DNA sequence: TGCGCCAGCAAAGGAGAAGGGCGGGACAATGAGCAGTTCTTC. Its protein product is CASKGEGRDNEQFF. The gene calls are TRBV5-1 and TRBJ2-1, with TRBD2 as a possible D gene (5 bases). The germline CDR1 and CDR2 sequences are SGHRS and YFSETQ. The CDR3 has 14 residues. The V end lost 6 bases, the J end lost 5 bases, and 15 bases lay between the germline ends.

The chain uses TRBV11-1 and TRBJ2-7; D gene ambiguous. Germline V gene sequence: CDR1 SGHAT, CDR2 FQDESV (reference sequence). The CDR3 runs to 13 residues. V was pared by 2 bases and J by 2 bases, with 7 bases between. Written as DNA, the CDR3 is TGTGCCAGCAGCTTAAGTCAGGCCTACGAGCAGTACTTC. This translates into CASSLSQAYEQYF.

The V gene is TRBV20-1, the J gene TRBJ2-1; 8 nucleotides agree with TRBD1. The CDR3 is 15 residues long. With 4 bases clipped from V and 3 bases from J, the junction kept 8 bases outside the gene matches. Germline CDR1 and CDR2: DFQATT and SNEGSKA (reference sequence). The CDR3 DNA reads TGCAGTGCTATTCATTCCGGGACAGGCTACAATGAGCAGTTCTTC. Translating gives CSAIHSGTGYNEQFF.

The chain employs TRBV29-1 and TRBJ1-3; D is unresolved. The germline CDR1 and CDR2 sequences are SQVTM and ANQGSEA. V was trimmed by 6 bases and J by 0 bases, leaving 9 bases between them. The CDR3 spans 13 residues. CDR3 sequence reads: CSVAPFSGNTIYF. For the CDR3, the DNA is TGCAGCGTGGCGCCATTCTCTGGAAACACCATATATTTT.

V and J are TRBV4-3 and TRBJ1-3; D might be TRBD1 (5 bases). The CDR3 extends over 13 amino acids. V gave up 5 bases and J gave up 2 bases, with 7 bases separating them. Germline lookup yields CDR1 LGHNA and CDR2 YSLEER. The CDR3 DNA reads as TGCGCCAGCAGCTTGGACACTGGAAACACCATATATTTT. Its translation is CASSLDTGNTIYF.

This chain uses TRBV5-1 with TRBJ2-5, with TRBD1 matching 7 bases. The CDR3 runs 13 residues. Germline CDR1 and CDR2: SGHRS and YFSETQ. J gave up 4 bases and V 4 bases, and 4 bases lay outside the gene matches. The CDR3 loop reads CASSDRARETQYF. DNA for the CDR3: TGCGCCAGCAGCGACAGGGCTAGAGAGACCCAGTACTTC.

This clonotype was observed a single time. Here the CDR3 DNA reads TGTGCCACTCAACCGTGGCAGGGGGAGGGCGAGCAGTACTTC. Its translation is CATQPWQGEGEQYF. The chain links TRBV10-3 to TRBJ2-7; D is perhaps TRBD1 or TRBD2 (7 bases each). This CDR3 is 14 amino acids long. Germline assignment: CDR1 ENHRY and CDR2 SYGVKD. Trimming left V 10 bases short and J 6 bases short, with 22 bases between.

The genes are TRBV3-1 and TRBJ1-6; a possible D gene is TRBD1 (6 bases). The CDR3 length is 15 residues. Germline CDR1 reads LGHDT; CDR2 reads YNNKEL (reference sequence). Between the trimmed V and J ends, which lost 4 bases and 10 bases, there was a span of 17 bases. In DNA, the CDR3 is TGTGCCAGCAGCCTCACCCAGGGGAGTGGCTCACCCCTCCACTTT. Translated: CASSLTQGSGSPLHF.

In this sample, this clonotype turned up a few times. The chain links TRBV7-8 to TRBJ1-2, with 9 bases identical to TRBD1. V shed 5 bases, J shed 4 bases, and the junction held 8 bases outside the gene matches. Germline CDR1 and CDR2: SGHVS and FQNEAQ. This CDR3 has 15 amino acids. The chain's CDR3 is CASSQRTGDTYGYTF. As DNA, the CDR3 is TGTGCCAGCAGCCAGAGGACAGGGGATACCTATGGCTACACCTTC.

V usage is TRBV10-1 and J usage is TRBJ1-1, with a possible D match to TRBD1 (5 bases). V lost 5 bases and J lost 3, with 10 bases in between. The germline V gene encodes CDR1 WNHNN and CDR2 SYGVQD (reference sequence). The CDR3 is 13 amino acids. The CDR3 DNA follows: TGCGCCAGCAGTTACGGGACCTACACTGAAGCTTTCTTT. Translation gives CASSYGTYTEAFF.

This clonotype occurred a few times. The CDR3 nucleotides are TGCGCCAGCAGCCAAATGACCGGTGGTATCTCCTATAATTCACCCCTCCACTTT. Its translation is CASSQMTGGISYNSPLHF. The chain has TRBV4-3 and TRBJ1-6; the D is unclear. Trimming stripped 2 bases from V and 0 bases from J, with 14 bases between. The CDR3 runs to 18 residues. Germline CDR1 is LGHNA and CDR2 is YSLEER.

V is TRBV6-5 and J is TRBJ2-5; D remains ambiguous. The CDR3 consists of 11 residues. The V end lost 7 bases, the J end lost 5 bases, and 8 bases lay between the germline ends. The germline CDR1 and CDR2 sequences are MNHEY and SVGAGI. CDR3 sequence reads: CASKKGETQYF. The CDR3 DNA reads as TGTGCCAGCAAAAAGGGTGAGACCCAGTACTTC.

This clonotype was detected a few times. The V gene is TRBV29-1, the J gene TRBJ2-7; 11 bases are shared with TRBD1. Unmatched junction bases numbered 2, after V lost 4 bases and J lost 3 bases. CDR3 length: 13 residues. Germline V CDR1 and CDR2: SQVTM, ANQGSEA. CDR3 DNA: TGCAGCGTTGTCGGGACAGGGGGCTACGAGCAGTACTTC. This gives the protein CSVVGTGGYEQYF.

This clonotype has just a few counts. V gene TRBV29-1 combines with J gene TRBJ2-3; TRBD2 might be the D (6 bases). The CDR3 runs 12 residues. The germline CDR1 and CDR2 sequences are SQVTM and ANQGSEA. Deletions cut 8 bases from V and 4 bases from J, with 13 bases between. This CDR3 is CSTWRGADTQYF. CDR3 DNA sequence: TGCAGCACCTGGCGGGGCGCAGATACGCAGTATTTT.

This clonotype was seen more than once but under ten times. The chain is built from TRBV7-2 and TRBJ2-3; TRBD1 or TRBD2 may be the D gene (5 bases each). This CDR3 has 12 residues. V lost 8 bases to trimming and J lost 2 bases, with 8 bases between them. Germline V gene data show CDR1 as SGHTA and CDR2 as FQGNSA. The CDR3 DNA reads as TGTGCCAGCGGGGGTTACACAGATACGCAGTATTTT. It encodes CASGGYTDTQYF. Based on the CDR3 plus reference TRBV7-2 and TRBJ2-3, the full variable domain is GAGVSQSPSNKVTEKGKDVELRCDPISGHTALYWYRQSLGQGLEFLIYFQGNSAPDKSGLPSDRFSAERTGGSVSTLTIQRTQQEDSAVYLCASGGYTDTQYFGPGTRLTVL.

The chain employs TRBV7-9 and TRBJ2-1; 7 bases align to TRBD1. Germline assignment: CDR1 SEHNR and CDR2 FQNEAQ (reference sequence). The length of the CDR3 is 14 residues. J lost 8 bases, V lost 1 base, and 5 bases had no gene match. CDR3 nucleotide sequence: TGTGCCAGCAGCTTAGAGTTAGGGGGCGATGAGCAGTTCTTC. Protein: CASSLELGGDEQFF. Supplemented by reference TRBV7-9 and TRBJ2-1, the full variable domain reads DTGVSQNPRHKITKRGQNVTFRCDPISEHNRLYWYRQTLGQGPEFLTYFQNEAQLEKSRLLSDRFSAERPKGSFSTLEIQRTEQGDSAMYLCASSLELGGDEQFFGPGTRLTVL.

Here the CDR3 reads CASSLGASGFTDTQYF. DNA of the CDR3: TGCGCCAGCAGCTTGGGTGCTAGCGGGTTCACAGATACGCAGTATTTT. V is TRBV5-1 and J is TRBJ2-3, with 8 nucleotides matching TRBD2. Germline V gives CDR1 SGHRS, CDR2 YFSETQ. This CDR3 region has 16 residues. V dropped 0 bases and J dropped 2; count of bases not matched to a gene: 5.

CDR3 residues: CASSRPLGAEAFF. CDR3 coding DNA: TGTGCCAGCAGCCGTCCGCTGGGAGCTGAAGCTTTCTTT. The V call is TRBV5-4, the J call TRBJ1-1; D unclear. The germline V gene has CDR1 SGHNT and CDR2 YYREEE (reference sequence). There are 13 residues in the CDR3. Trimming shortened V by 4 bases and J by 6 bases, and 13 bases separated the two germline ends.

This clonotype was observed a few times. V is TRBV7-2 and J is TRBJ2-3; 8 bases agree with TRBD1. This CDR3 comprises 15 residues. Germline-derived CDR1 and CDR2 are SGHTA and FQGNSA. V shed 5 bases and J 0 bases; nucleotides not matched to a gene: 4. DNA for the CDR3: TGTGCCAGCAGCATCGACAGGGGAAGCACAGATACGCAGTATTTT. Its protein is CASSIDRGSTDTQYF. Together with reference TRBV7-2 and TRBJ2-3, the CDR3 gives the full variable domain: GAGVSQSPSNKVTEKGKDVELRCDPISGHTALYWYRQSLGQGLEFLIYFQGNSAPDKSGLPSDRFSAERTGGSVSTLTIQRTQQEDSAVYLCASSIDRGSTDTQYFGPGTRLTVL.

The genes are TRBV7-2 and TRBJ2-4; the D gene is possibly TRBD2 (5 bases). V gave up 2 bases and J gave up 12 bases, with 11 bases separating them. This CDR3 is built from 12 residues. Germline lookup yields CDR1 SGHTA and CDR2 FQGNSA. The CDR3 sequence is CASSLLTGSQYF. The DNA of the CDR3 is TGTGCCAGCAGCTTATTGACGGGGAGTCAGTACTTC. Looking up the rest from reference TRBV7-2 and TRBJ2-4 gives the full variable domain: GAGVSQSPSNKVTEKGKDVELRCDPISGHTALYWYRQSLGQGLEFLIYFQGNSAPDKSGLPSDRFSAERTGGSVSTLTIQRTQQEDSAVYLCASSLLTGSQYFGAGTRLSVL.

This clonotype appeared a few times. V is TRBV20-1 and J is TRBJ2-3; 15 nucleotides line up with TRBD2. J lost 2 bases, V lost 5 bases, and 5 bases had no gene match. Germline assignment: CDR1 DFQATT and CDR2 SNEGSKA (reference sequence). There are 16 residues in the CDR3. The CDR3, as DNA: TGCAGTGCTCCGGGACTAGCGGGAGGACTCACAGATACGCAGTATTTT. Encoded protein: CSAPGLAGGLTDTQYF.

V is TRBV29-1 and J is TRBJ1-1, with a possible D match to TRBD1 (5 bases). V lost 5 bases to trimming and J lost 1 base, with 11 bases between them. This CDR3 has 13 amino acids. From germline, CDR1 is SQVTM and CDR2 ANQGSEA. The CDR3 nucleotides are TGCAGCGTTAGGACACAGGAGAACACTGAAGCTTTCTTT. This gives the protein CSVRTQENTEAFF.

The J gene is TRBJ2-1, the V gene TRBV9; D might be TRBD1 or TRBD2, each matching 6 bases. The V end was cut by 3 bases, the J end by 2 bases, with 12 bases between. The CDR3 consists of 15 residues. Germline V gives CDR1 SGDLS, CDR2 YYNGEE. CDR3 nucleotides: TGTGCCAGCAGCGAGAGGGGGGTCACCTACAATGAGCAGTTCTTC. Encoded protein: CASSERGVTYNEQFF.

This clonotype was recorded only once. The V gene is TRBV20-1, the J gene TRBJ2-2; 10 bases map to TRBD2. The V gene's germline CDR1 is DFQATT and CDR2 SNEGSKA (reference sequence). Germline trimming cut 8 bases from V and 6 bases from J; bases unmatched to any gene: 9. CDR3 size: 14 residues. The CDR3 reads CSTQSGGAAGELFF. CDR3 in DNA: TGCAGTACACAAAGCGGGGGGGCCGCCGGGGAGCTGTTTTTT.